Here is one TCR beta chain with its context. What it recognizes is unknown. The sample belongs to a study of cytomegalovirus exposure and HLA in healthy donors. The study's findings and limits: CMV serostatus was the only immune exposure information that was available. Reported performance of the classifier showed diagnosis of cytomegalovirus status with high specificity and sensitivity.

Trimming pared 4 bases from V and 1 base from J, leaving 10 bases between. The V gene's germline CDR1 is LNHNV and CDR2 YYDKDF (reference sequence). CDR3 length: 14 amino acids. The study ran its PCR with 60 Vbeta and 13 Jbeta primers. This table comes from immunoSEQ multiplex PCR, and its TCRdb copy is limited to in-frame clones, with some not included. The sample has 120,000 to 150,000 clones, 75% to 80% seen once; the top ten hold about 0.66%. The sample comprised PBMCs. The TCR was taken from a male donor in good health and CMV-seronegative. The V gene is TRBV15, the J gene TRBJ2-5; a possible D gene is TRBD2 (6 bases). In DNA form, the CDR3 reads TGTGCCACCAGCAAGACTAGTAGCCAAGAGACCCAGTACTTC. Encoded protein: CATSKTSSQETQYF.